Listed here are 18 T cell receptor beta chains from one sample, sequenced in a study of blood T cell repertoires in COVID-19. Some clones are missing from TCRdb's copy, which holds only in-frame ones; the method was immunoSEQ multiplex PCR. The sample carries some 160,000 clones, 88% recorded once. Material: PBMCs or T cells enriched from blood (not recorded which). The receptors were gathered from a woman aged 45-65 years who had recovered from COVID-19.

V gene TRBV6-5 combines with J gene TRBJ2-5, with a weak D call TRBD1 (6 bases). Germline-derived CDR1 and CDR2 are MNHEY and SVGAGI. This CDR3 spans 15 amino acids. V was trimmed by 7 bases and J by 5 bases, leaving 20 bases between them. The CDR3 loop reads CASTRGTTRAETQYF. The CDR3 DNA reads as TGTGCCAGCACCAGGGGAACAACCCGGGCGGAGACCCAGTACTTC.

This rearrangement joins TRBV18 to TRBJ2-7; no firm D call. The CDR3 has 15 amino acids. Trimming shortened V by 3 bases and J by 4 bases, and 16 bases separated the two germline ends. The germline V gene encodes CDR1 KGHSH and CDR2 LQKENI. Written as DNA, the CDR3 is TGTGCCAGCTCACCGGCAACATCGTATCGATACGAGCAGTACTTC. Translating it yields CASSPATSYRYEQYF.

The CDR3 region has the DNA TGTGCCAGCAGTGAAAGAGGTCTCAGCAATCAGCCCCAGCATTTT. It specifies CASSERGLSNQPQHF. This chain connects TRBV2 to TRBJ1-5; D uncertain. From germline, CDR1 is SNHLY and CDR2 FYNNEI. V was cut by 2 bases and J by 1 base, with 9 bases left in between. The CDR3 length is 15 residues.

This clone was seen just once. The chain recombines TRBV5-5 with TRBJ2-3; 8 bases match TRBD1. The CDR3 totals 14 residues. V was clipped by 0 bases and J by 14 bases; unmatched bases: 11. The germline V gene encodes CDR1 SGHKS and CDR2 YYEKEE (reference sequence). The CDR3 is CASSLAQWGQASYF. DNA of the CDR3: TGTGCCAGCAGCTTGGCTCAGTGGGGACAGGCATCGTATTTT.

The genes are TRBV5-1 and TRBJ2-1; 10 bases fit TRBD2. With 6 bases clipped from V and 0 bases from J, the junction kept 3 bases outside the gene matches. The CDR3 length is 15 residues. Germline V CDR1 and CDR2: SGHRS, YFSETQ. The CDR3 bases are TGCGCCAGCACCTTAGCGGGGGGCTCCTACAATGAGCAGTTCTTC. Its protein product is CASTLAGGSYNEQFF.

V and J are TRBV7-9 and TRBJ2-3; 12 bases are shared with TRBD2. There are 16 residues in the CDR3. V lost 4 bases to trimming and J lost 2 bases; unmatched junction nucleotides: 4. CDR1 is SEHNR and CDR2 is FQNEAQ in the germline V gene (reference sequence). Here the CDR3 DNA reads TGTGCCAGCAGCTCACTAGCGGGGGGTCCCACAGATACGCAGTATTTT. It translates to CASSSLAGGPTDTQYF.

The genes are TRBV30 and TRBJ2-5; 10 bases line up with TRBD2. The germline V gene encodes CDR1 GTSNPN and CDR2 SVGIG (reference sequence). The CDR3 runs 16 residues. J lost 5 bases, V lost 1 base, and 10 bases had no gene match. The CDR3, as DNA: TGTGCCTGGAGTGGCGGGCCAGCGGGGGGGAGGGAGACCCAGTACTTC. It codes for CAWSGGPAGGRETQYF.

The chain joins TRBV5-1 to TRBJ1-5; 9 bases agree with TRBD1. The J segment lost 3 bases and the V segment lost 0 bases, leaving 1 base of the junction unmatched. Germline assignment: CDR1 SGHRS and CDR2 YFSETQ. The length of the CDR3 is 15 residues. This chain's CDR3 is CASSLGDRVNQPQHF. Written as DNA, the CDR3 is TGCGCCAGCAGCTTGGGGGACAGGGTCAATCAGCCCCAGCATTTT.

The rearrangement joins TRBV5-1 to TRBJ2-3; perhaps TRBD2 as D (6 bases). V lost 0 bases and J lost 5, with 13 bases in between. The CDR3 consists of 15 residues. Germline assignment: CDR1 SGHRS and CDR2 YFSETQ. The CDR3 here is CASSLAGGAGDTQYF. The CDR3 DNA is TGCGCCAGCAGCTTGGCCGGCGGGGCGGGAGATACGCAGTATTTT. The whole variable domain, remainder taken from reference TRBV5-1 and TRBJ2-3, is KAGVTQTPRYLIKTRGQQVTLSCSPISGHRSVSWYQQTPGQGLQFLFEYFSETQRNKGNFPGRFSGRQFSNSRSEMNVSTLELGDSALYLCASSLAGGAGDTQYFGPGTRLTVL.

V usage is TRBV6-5 and J usage is TRBJ2-1; D may be TRBD2 (5 bases). Germline lookup yields CDR1 MNHEY and CDR2 SVGAGI. The CDR3 spans 15 residues. V lost 0 bases and J 5 bases, leaving 11 bases between the germline ends. CDR3: CASSYSITGNNEQFF. CDR3 DNA: TGTGCCAGCAGTTACTCGATCACCGGGAACAATGAGCAGTTCTTC.

This sequence joins TRBV30 and TRBJ1-2; D is perhaps TRBD1 (6 bases). From germline, CDR1 is GTSNPN and CDR2 SVGIG (reference sequence). This CDR3 has 12 amino acids. Trimming shortened V by 5 bases and J by 5 bases, and 12 bases separated the two germline ends. CDR3 sequence (DNA): TGTGCCTGGGCCGGACAGCGATATGGCTACACCTTC. Translated: CAWAGQRYGYTF.

The rearrangement joins TRBV6-2 or TRBV6-3 to TRBJ2-4; TRBD2 aligns across 13 bases. Trimming at V came to 5 bases and at J to 6 bases, leaving 4 bases not matched to a gene. The CDR3 consists of 15 residues. The germline gives CDR1 MNHEY, CDR2 SVGEGT. CDR3 region: CASSRLAGGINIQYF. In nucleotides, the CDR3 is TGTGCCAGCAGTCGACTAGCGGGGGGTATAAACATTCAGTACTTC.

The V and J genes are TRBV7-2 and TRBJ1-2; 11 positions agree with TRBD1. In germline, CDR1 is SGHTA, CDR2 FQGNSA. This CDR3 contains 14 residues. The J segment lost 5 bases and the V segment lost 5 bases, leaving 4 bases of the junction unmatched. CDR3 residues: CASSRTGGSYGYTF. CDR3 DNA: TGTGCCAGCAGCCGGACAGGGGGCTCTTATGGCTACACCTTC.

This chain uses TRBV4-3 with TRBJ2-1, with D possibly matching TRBD2 (6 bases). Germline V gene lookup returns CDR1 LGHNA and CDR2 YSLEER. V was pared by 1 base and J by 0 bases, with 16 bases between. The CDR3 runs to 18 residues. CDR3 sequence reads: CASSQAWDWGSSYNEQFF. In DNA, the CDR3 is TGCGCCAGCAGCCAAGCGTGGGACTGGGGGAGCTCCTACAATGAGCAGTTCTTC.

The chain combines TRBV2 with TRBJ2-3; 11 positions match TRBD1. The CDR3 totals 15 residues. Trimming cost V 8 bases and J 3 bases; bases outside gene matches: 7. Germline values: CDR1 SNHLY, CDR2 FYNNEI. The DNA of the CDR3 is TGTGCCAGCGGCGGGACAGGGGGAATTACAGATACGCAGTATTTT. Protein: CASGGTGGITDTQYF.

The chain uses TRBV4-1 and TRBJ1-1; the match to TRBD1 covers 7 bases. There are 14 residues in the CDR3. The trim removed 6 bases at V and 10 bases at J, leaving 14 bases unmatched. Germline V lookup: CDR1 MGHRA, CDR2 YSYEKL. CDR3 DNA: TGCGCCAGCAGTCTGGTAGGACAGGTCGGCGGAGCTTTCTTT. This encodes CASSLVGQVGGAFF.

The chain is built from TRBV5-1 and TRBJ1-1; possibly TRBD1 for D (6 bases). Deletions cut 2 bases from V and 7 bases from J, with 15 bases between. Germline assignment: CDR1 SGHRS and CDR2 YFSETQ. This CDR3 region has 14 residues. The CDR3 spells CASSLTFGTLEAFF. For the CDR3, the DNA is TGCGCCAGCAGCTTAACCTTCGGGACACTTGAAGCTTTCTTT.

This sequence joins TRBV5-6 and TRBJ2-5, with a possible D match to TRBD1 (6 bases). CDR1 and CDR2 from the germline V gene are SGHDT and YYEEEE. This CDR3 spans 16 amino acids. Trimming left V 3 bases short and J 5 bases short, with 20 bases between. CDR3: CASSYNRDTRGETQYF. The CDR3 coding sequence is TGTGCCAGCAGCTACAACCGGGACACAAGGGGGGAGACCCAGTACTTC.